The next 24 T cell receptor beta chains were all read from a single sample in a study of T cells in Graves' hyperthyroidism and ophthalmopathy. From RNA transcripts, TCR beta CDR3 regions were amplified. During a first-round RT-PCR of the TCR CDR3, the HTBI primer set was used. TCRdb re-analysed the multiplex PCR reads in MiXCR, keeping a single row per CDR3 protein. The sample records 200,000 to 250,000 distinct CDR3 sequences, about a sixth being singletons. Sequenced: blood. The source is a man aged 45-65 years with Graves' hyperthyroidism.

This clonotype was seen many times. The CDR3 protein is CATSERDRVEQYF. CDR3 sequence (DNA): TGTGCCACCAGTGAACGGGACAGGGTCGAGCAGTACTTC. V gene TRBV24-1 combines with J gene TRBJ2-7; TRBD1 aligns across 9 bases. Germline-derived CDR1 and CDR2 are KGHDR and SFDVKD. The trim removed 4 bases at V and 6 bases at J, leaving 3 bases unmatched. This CDR3 has 13 amino acids.

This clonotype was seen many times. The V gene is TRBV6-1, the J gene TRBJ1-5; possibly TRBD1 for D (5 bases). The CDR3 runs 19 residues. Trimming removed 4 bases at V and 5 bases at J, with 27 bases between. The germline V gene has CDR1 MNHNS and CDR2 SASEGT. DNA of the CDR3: TGTGCCAGCAGTGCCCCGAGAGGTGGGACGGAGTTTAACTATCAGCCCCAGCATTTT. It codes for CASSAPRGGTEFNYQPQHF.

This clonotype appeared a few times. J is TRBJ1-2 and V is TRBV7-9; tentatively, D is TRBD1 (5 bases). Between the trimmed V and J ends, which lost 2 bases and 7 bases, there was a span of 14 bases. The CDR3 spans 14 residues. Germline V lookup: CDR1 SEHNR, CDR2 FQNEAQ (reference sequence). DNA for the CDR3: TGTGCCAGCAGCTTACCCACACGGAGGGGTGGCTACACCTTC. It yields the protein CASSLPTRRGGYTF.

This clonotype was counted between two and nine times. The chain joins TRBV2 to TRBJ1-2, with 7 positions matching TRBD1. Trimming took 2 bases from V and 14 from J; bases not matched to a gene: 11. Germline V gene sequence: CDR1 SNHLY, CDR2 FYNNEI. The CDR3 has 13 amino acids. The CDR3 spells CASSERGPLWRTF. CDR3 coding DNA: TGTGCCAGCAGTGAAAGGGGGCCTCTATGGCGGACCTTC.

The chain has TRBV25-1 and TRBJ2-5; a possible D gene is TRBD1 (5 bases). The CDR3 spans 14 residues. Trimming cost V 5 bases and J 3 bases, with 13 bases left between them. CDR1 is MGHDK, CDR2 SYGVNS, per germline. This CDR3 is CASSRQSVEETQYF. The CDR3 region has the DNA TGTGCCAGCAGTAGACAGTCCGTCGAAGAGACCCAGTACTTC.

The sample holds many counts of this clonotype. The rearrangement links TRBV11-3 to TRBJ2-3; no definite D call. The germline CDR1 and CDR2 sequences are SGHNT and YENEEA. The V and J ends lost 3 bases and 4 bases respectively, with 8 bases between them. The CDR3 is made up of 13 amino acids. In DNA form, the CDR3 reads TGTGCCAGCAGCTTCGGTCATTCAGATACGCAGTATTTT. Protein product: CASSFGHSDTQYF.

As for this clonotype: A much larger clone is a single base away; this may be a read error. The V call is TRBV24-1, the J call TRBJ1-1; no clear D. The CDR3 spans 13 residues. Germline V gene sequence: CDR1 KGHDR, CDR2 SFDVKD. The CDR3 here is CATSDRKGTGAFF. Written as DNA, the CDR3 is TGTGCCACCAGTGATCGGAAGGGCACTGGAGCTTTCTTT.

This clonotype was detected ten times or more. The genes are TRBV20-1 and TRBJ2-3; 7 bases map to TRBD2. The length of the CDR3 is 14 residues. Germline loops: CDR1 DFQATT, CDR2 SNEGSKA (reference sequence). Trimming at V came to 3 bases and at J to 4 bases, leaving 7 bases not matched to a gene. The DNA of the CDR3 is TGCAGTGCTAGGAGCGGGATAACTCCAGATACGCAGTATTTT. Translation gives CSARSGITPDTQYF.

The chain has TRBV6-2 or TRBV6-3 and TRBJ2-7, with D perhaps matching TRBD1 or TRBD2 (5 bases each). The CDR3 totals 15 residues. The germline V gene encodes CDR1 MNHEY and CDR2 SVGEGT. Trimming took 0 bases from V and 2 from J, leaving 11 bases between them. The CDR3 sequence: CASSYSPGPTYEQYF. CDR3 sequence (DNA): TGTGCCAGCAGTTACTCGCCGGGGCCTACCTACGAGCAGTACTTC.

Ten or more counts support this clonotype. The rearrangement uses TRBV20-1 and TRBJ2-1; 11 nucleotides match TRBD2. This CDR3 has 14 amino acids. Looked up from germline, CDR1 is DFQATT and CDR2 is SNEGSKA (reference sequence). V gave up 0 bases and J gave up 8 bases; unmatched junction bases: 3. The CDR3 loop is CSARDETSGDEQFF. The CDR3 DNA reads TGCAGTGCTAGAGATGAGACTAGCGGGGATGAGCAGTTCTTC.

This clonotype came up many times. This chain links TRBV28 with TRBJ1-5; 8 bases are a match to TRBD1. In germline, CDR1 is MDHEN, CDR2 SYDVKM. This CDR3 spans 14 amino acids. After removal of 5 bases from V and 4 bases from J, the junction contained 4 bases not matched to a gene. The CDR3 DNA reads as TGTGCCAGCAGTCACAGGGGGGGGAATCAGCCCCAGCATTTT. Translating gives CASSHRGGNQPQHF.

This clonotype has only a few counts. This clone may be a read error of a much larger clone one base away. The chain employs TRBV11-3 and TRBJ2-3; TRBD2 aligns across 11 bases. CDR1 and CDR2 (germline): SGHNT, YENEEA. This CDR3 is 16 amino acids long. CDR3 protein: CASSLTSGSITNTQYF. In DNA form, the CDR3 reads TGTGCCAGCAGCTTAACTAGCGGGAGTATCACAAATACGCAGTATTTT.

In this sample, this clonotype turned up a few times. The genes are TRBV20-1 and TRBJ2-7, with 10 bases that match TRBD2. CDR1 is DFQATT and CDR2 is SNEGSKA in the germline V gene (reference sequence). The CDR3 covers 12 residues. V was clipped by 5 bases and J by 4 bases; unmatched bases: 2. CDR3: CSAGLAEYEQYF. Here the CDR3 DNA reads TGCAGTGCTGGACTAGCGGAGTACGAGCAGTACTTC.

The CDR3 here is CASSEDPGTGGNEQFF. In DNA form, the CDR3 reads TGCGCCAGCAGTGAGGACCCCGGGACAGGGGGCAATGAGCAGTTCTTC. The chain couples TRBV10-2 to TRBJ2-1, with TRBD1 identical over 11 bases. The junction had 6 bases not matched to a gene; V was cut back by 2 bases and J by 6 bases. Germline CDR1 reads WSHSY; CDR2 reads SAAADI. The CDR3 loop spans 16 amino acids.

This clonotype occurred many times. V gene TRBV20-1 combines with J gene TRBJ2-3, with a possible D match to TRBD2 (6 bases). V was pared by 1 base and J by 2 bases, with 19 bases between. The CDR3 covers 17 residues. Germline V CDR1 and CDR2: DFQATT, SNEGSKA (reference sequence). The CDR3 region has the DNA TGCAGTGCTAGAGTAGCGCGGGACCCGTCGAACACAGATACGCAGTATTTT. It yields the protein CSARVARDPSNTDTQYF.

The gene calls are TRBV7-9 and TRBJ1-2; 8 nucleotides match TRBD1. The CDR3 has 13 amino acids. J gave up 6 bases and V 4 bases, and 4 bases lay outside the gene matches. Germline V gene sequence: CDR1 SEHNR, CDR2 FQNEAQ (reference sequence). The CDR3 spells CASSSGQGNGYTF. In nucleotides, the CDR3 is TGTGCCAGCAGCTCCGGACAGGGTAATGGCTACACCTTC.

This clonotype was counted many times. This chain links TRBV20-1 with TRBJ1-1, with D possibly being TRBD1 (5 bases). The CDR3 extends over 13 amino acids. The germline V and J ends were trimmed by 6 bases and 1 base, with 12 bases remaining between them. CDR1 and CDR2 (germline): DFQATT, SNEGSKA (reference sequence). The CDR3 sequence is CSASRGPNTEAFF. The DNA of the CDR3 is TGCAGTGCCAGCCGGGGCCCGAACACTGAAGCTTTCTTT.

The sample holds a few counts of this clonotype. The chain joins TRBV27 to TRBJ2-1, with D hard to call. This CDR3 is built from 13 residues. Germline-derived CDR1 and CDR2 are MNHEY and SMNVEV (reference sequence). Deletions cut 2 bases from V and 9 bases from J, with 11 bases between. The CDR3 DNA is TGTGCCAGCAGTTTAAATCTCGCTACTGAGCAGTTCTTC. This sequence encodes CASSLNLATEQFF.

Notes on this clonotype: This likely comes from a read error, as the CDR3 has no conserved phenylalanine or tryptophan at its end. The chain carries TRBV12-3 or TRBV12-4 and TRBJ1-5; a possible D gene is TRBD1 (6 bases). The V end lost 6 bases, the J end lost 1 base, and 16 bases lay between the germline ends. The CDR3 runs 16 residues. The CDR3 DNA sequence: TGTGCCAGCAGAATCTCCGGGACATCGAGCAATCAGCCCCAGCATCTT. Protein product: CASRISGTSSNQPQHL.

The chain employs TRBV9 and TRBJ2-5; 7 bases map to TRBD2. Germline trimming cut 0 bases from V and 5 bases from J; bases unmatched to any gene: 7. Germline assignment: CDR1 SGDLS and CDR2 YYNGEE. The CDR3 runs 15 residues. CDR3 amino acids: CASSVERGWGETQYF. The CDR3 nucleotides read TGTGCCAGCAGCGTAGAGCGGGGCTGGGGGGAGACCCAGTACTTC.

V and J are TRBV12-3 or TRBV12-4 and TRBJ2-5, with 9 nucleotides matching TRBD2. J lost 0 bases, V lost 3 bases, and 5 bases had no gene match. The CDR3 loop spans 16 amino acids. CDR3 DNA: TGTGCCAGCAGTTTCCTAGCGGGGTATAACCAAGAGACCCAGTACTTC. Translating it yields CASSFLAGYNQETQYF.

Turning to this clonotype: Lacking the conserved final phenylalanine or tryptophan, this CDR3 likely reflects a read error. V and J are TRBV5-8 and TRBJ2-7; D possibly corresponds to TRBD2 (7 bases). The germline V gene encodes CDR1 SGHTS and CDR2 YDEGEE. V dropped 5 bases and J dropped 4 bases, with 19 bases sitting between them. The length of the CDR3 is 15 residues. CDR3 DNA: TGTGCCAGCAGTGGAGGGGGGGACAATCTTTACGAGCAGTACCTC. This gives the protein CASSGGGDNLYEQYL.

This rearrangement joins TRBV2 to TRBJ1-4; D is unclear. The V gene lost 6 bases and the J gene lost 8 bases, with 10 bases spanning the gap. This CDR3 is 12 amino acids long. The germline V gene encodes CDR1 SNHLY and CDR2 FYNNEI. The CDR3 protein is CASSVEDEKLFF. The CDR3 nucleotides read TGTGCCAGCAGCGTGGAGGACGAAAAACTGTTTTTT.

The CDR3 spells CASSQDEPSGPYNEQFF. The DNA of the CDR3 is TGCGCCAGCAGCCAAGATGAACCGAGCGGCCCCTACAATGAGCAGTTCTTC. The chain joins TRBV4-1 to TRBJ2-1, with TRBD2 as a possible D gene (5 bases). V shed 0 bases and J shed 2 bases, with 14 bases lying between them. This CDR3 has 17 residues. Germline CDR1 MGHRA, CDR2 YSYEKL.